These 16 T cell receptor beta chains share one sample of origin, sequenced in a study of blood T cell repertoires in COVID-19. Clones were sequenced by immunoSEQ multiplex PCR, and TCRdb holds only the in-frame ones, with some missing. This sample has roughly 150,000 clones, with 84% found just once. Sample: peripheral blood. The receptors stem from a man aged 65-85 years with active or convalescent COVID-19.

The chain recombines TRBV9 with TRBJ2-2; 8 nucleotides agree with TRBD1. V was clipped by 4 bases and J by 5 bases; unmatched bases: 7. Germline V gene sequence: CDR1 SGDLS, CDR2 YYNGEE. The CDR3 has 15 residues. CDR3 protein: CASSTQGAGTGELFF. CDR3 nucleotide sequence: TGTGCCAGCAGCACTCAGGGGGCTGGGACCGGGGAGCTGTTTTTT.

This clone appeared a few times. The rearrangement joins TRBV7-2 to TRBJ2-5, with D possibly being TRBD1 or TRBD2 (6 bases each). Germline CDR1 SGHTA, CDR2 FQGNSA. Deletions cut 10 bases from V and 4 bases from J, with 16 bases between. This CDR3 contains 13 residues. DNA for the CDR3: TGTGCCACCAGGGGCGGGAAGGGAGAGACCCAGTACTTC. It yields the protein CATRGGKGETQYF.

The chain combines TRBV12-3 or TRBV12-4 with TRBJ1-2; D might be TRBD1 (6 bases). Trimming shortened V by 2 bases and J by 3 bases, and 7 bases separated the two germline ends. This CDR3 has 13 amino acids. The CDR3 here is CASSLSGDYGYTF. CDR3 DNA sequence: TGTGCCAGCAGTTTATCAGGGGACTATGGCTACACCTTC.

The sample holds one count of this clone. This chain uses TRBV24-1 with TRBJ2-3; D gene uncertain. This CDR3 region has 16 residues. Trimming left V 3 bases short and J 1 base short, with 13 bases between. Germline V gives CDR1 KGHDR, CDR2 SFDVKD. CDR3: CATSDPTASGTDTQYF. CDR3 in DNA: TGTGCCACCAGTGATCCTACAGCTTCGGGCACAGATACGCAGTATTTT.

The chain has TRBV2 and TRBJ1-5, with TRBD1 as a possible D gene (6 bases). CDR1 and CDR2 from the germline V gene are SNHLY and FYNNEI. The CDR3 runs to 14 residues. V was trimmed by 7 bases and J by 4 bases, leaving 14 bases between them. CDR3 region: CASTLTGWNQPQHF. CDR3 sequence (DNA): TGTGCCAGCACTCTTACAGGGTGGAATCAGCCCCAGCATTTT.

The J gene is TRBJ1-4, the V gene TRBV4-3; D remains unclear. CDR1 and CDR2 from the germline V gene are LGHNA and YSLEER. The CDR3 has 15 residues. Trimming took 0 bases from V and 8 from J, leaving 13 bases between them. CDR3 nucleotides: TGCGCCAGCAGCCAAGAATCGGACCGGGGAGAAAAACTGTTTTTT. It specifies CASSQESDRGEKLFF.

The chain employs TRBV4-3 and TRBJ2-5; a weak D match, TRBD2 (7 bases). Between the trimmed V and J ends, which lost 0 bases and 9 bases, there was a span of 17 bases. The CDR3 sequence is 15 residues long. Germline V gives CDR1 LGHNA, CDR2 YSLEER. This CDR3 reads CASSQEWEGVAAQYF. The CDR3 region has the DNA TGCGCCAGCAGCCAAGAGTGGGAGGGGGTGGCGGCCCAGTACTTC.

The chain couples TRBV5-1 to TRBJ1-1; 8 bases are a match to TRBD1. The CDR3 contains 15 residues. Trimming cost V 1 base and J 1 base; bases outside gene matches: 3. Germline CDR1 reads SGHRS; CDR2 reads YFSETQ. CDR3 DNA: TGCGCCAGCAGCTTGACAGGGGGATGGAACACTGAAGCTTTCTTT. The encoded protein is CASSLTGGWNTEAFF.

This sequence joins TRBV24-1 and TRBJ2-5; a weak D match, TRBD1 (6 bases). Between the trimmed V and J ends, which lost 0 bases and 2 bases, there was a span of 9 bases. Germline CDR1 and CDR2: KGHDR and SFDVKD. The CDR3 is made up of 15 amino acids. The chain's CDR3 is CATSDLYGQQETQYF. The CDR3 region has the DNA TGTGCCACCAGTGATTTGTATGGACAGCAAGAGACCCAGTACTTC.

This chain links TRBV6-6 with TRBJ2-1; tentatively, D is TRBD2 (5 bases). The CDR3 has 15 amino acids. Germline V gene sequence: CDR1 MNHNY, CDR2 SVGAGI (reference sequence). Trimming cost V 7 bases and J 7 bases, with 20 bases left between them. This CDR3 reads CASIGRPEGINEQFF. CDR3 sequence (DNA): TGTGCCAGCATCGGTCGGCCTGAGGGAATTAATGAGCAGTTCTTC.

This chain joins TRBV6-5 and TRBJ2-7; 7 positions match TRBD1. This CDR3 has 14 residues. Trimming at V came to 10 bases and at J to 8 bases, leaving 17 bases not matched to a gene. Germline loops: CDR1 MNHEY, CDR2 SVGAGI. CDR3 bases: TGTGCCACAGAAACAACAGGGGACACACGTAAGCAGTACTTC. It yields the protein CATETTGDTRKQYF.

The genes are TRBV7-9 and TRBJ2-5; 8 nucleotides agree with TRBD2. V was clipped by 5 bases and J by 4 bases; unmatched bases: 9. In germline, CDR1 is SEHNR, CDR2 FQNEAQ (reference sequence). The length of the CDR3 is 15 residues. The CDR3, as DNA: TGTGCCAGCAGCCCGGGACTAGGGATTTTAGAGACCCAGTACTTC. Protein product: CASSPGLGILETQYF.

The chain uses TRBV7-2 and TRBJ1-6; 9 bases align to TRBD1. CDR3 size: 13 residues. Germline CDR1 is SGHTA and CDR2 is FQGNSA. The CDR3 DNA follows: TGTGCGAGCCGGGACAGGGCTCGGTCACCCCTCCACTTT. Protein sequence: CASRDRARSPLHF.

This clone was seen ten or more times. This rearrangement joins TRBV5-5 to TRBJ1-4; D perhaps matches TRBD1 (6 bases). V lost 4 bases and J lost 9, with 13 bases in between. The V gene's germline CDR1 is SGHKS and CDR2 YYEKEE (reference sequence). This CDR3 comprises 13 residues. The DNA for the CDR3 is TGTGCCAGCAGCCCCAGGACAGCTCAAAAACTGTTTTTT. It specifies CASSPRTAQKLFF.

The gene calls are TRBV7-6 and TRBJ2-5, with 11 positions matching TRBD1. The CDR3 loop spans 18 amino acids. J lost 5 bases, V lost 0 bases, and 11 bases had no gene match. Germline CDR1 is SGHVS and CDR2 is FNYEAQ. The CDR3 is CASSLAFLGQGVGETQYF. CDR3 coding DNA: TGTGCCAGCAGCTTAGCCTTCCTGGGACAGGGGGTAGGGGAGACCCAGTACTTC.

This clone was seen just once. The chain carries TRBV13 and TRBJ1-6, with D possibly being TRBD1 (6 bases). CDR1 and CDR2 from the germline V gene are PRHDT and FYEKMQ (reference sequence). The CDR3 consists of 15 residues. Deletions cut 0 bases from V and 6 bases from J, with 9 bases between. CDR3 DNA: TGTGCCAGCAGCTTAGGGGGGGCGGCTAATTCACCCCTCCACTTT. As protein: CASSLGGAANSPLHF.